In its sample, the clone carrying this TCR beta chain was seen many times. Its antigen remains unidentified. The data were taken from a study of T cells after yellow fever vaccination. CDR3 size: 16 residues. Trimming removed 1 base from V and 12 bases from J, with 22 bases in between. Germline assignment: CDR1 SGHTA and CDR2 FQGNSA. Study-wide results and caveats: The presence of abundant clonotypes contaminating from the bulk population was possible in FACS-sorted repertoires.

MiXCR, run by TCRdb on the 5' RACE reads, gives a single entry per CDR3 protein. The repertoire has some 300,000 distinct CDR3 sequences, around 4% of them found once; the top ten carry 20% to 25%. This sample comprised PBMCs, obtained on the day of the yellow fever booster vaccination. The chain couples TRBV7-2 to TRBJ2-1; a possible D gene is TRBD2 (7 bases). This TCR derives from a man younger than 30 who received the YFV17D yellow fever vaccine. The CDR3 DNA reads as TGTGCCAGCAGCTTAGTACGGGGGGCAGCCCGAGGTGGGCAGTTCTTC. This sequence encodes CASSLVRGAARGGQFF.